This passage covers 8 T cell receptor beta chains from one sample sequenced in a study of blood T cell dynamics during melanoma immunotherapy. Only in-frame clones appear in the TCRdb table, and some are missing; sequencing was by immunoSEQ multiplex PCR. The sample has more than 15,000 clones, 83% seen once. The time point here: pre-treatment baseline. Here the sequenced sample was blood, taken from a patient treated with checkpoint blockade. The receptor set was obtained from a human donor with melanoma.

Of note for this clone: The junction does not match germline at one end; this may be a read error. This chain connects TRBV4-3 to TRBJ2-5; 7 nucleotides agree with TRBD2. The CDR3 has 16 residues. Germline V lookup: CDR1 LGHNA, CDR2 YSLEER. In DNA, the CDR3 is TGCGCCAGCAGTCAAGGAGTCACGGGGGGCCAAGAGACCCAGTACTTC. This codes for CASSQGVTGGQETQYF.

V is TRBV7-6 and J is TRBJ2-1, with 11 positions matching TRBD2. Per germline, CDR1 SGHVS and CDR2 FNYEAQ. J was trimmed by 4 bases and V by 5 bases; bases with no gene match: 4. This CDR3 spans 15 amino acids. The CDR3 here is CASSLGLAEYNEQFF. CDR3 sequence (DNA): TGTGCCAGCAGCCTGGGACTAGCGGAGTACAATGAGCAGTTCTTC. Supplemented by reference TRBV7-6 and TRBJ2-1, the full variable domain reads GAGVSQSPRYKVTKRGQDVALRCDPISGHVSLYWYRQALGQGPEFLTYFNYEAQQDKSGLPNDRFSAERPEGSISTLTIQRTEQRDSAMYRCASSLGLAEYNEQFFGPGTRLTVL.

The rearrangement links TRBV19 to TRBJ1-2; no clear D gene. V was trimmed by 2 bases and J by 5 bases, leaving 6 bases between them. This CDR3 is built from 12 residues. Germline-derived CDR1 and CDR2 are LNHDA and SQIVND (reference sequence). The CDR3 sequence: CASSISVYGYTF. The CDR3 region has the DNA TGTGCCAGTAGTATATCGGTTTATGGCTACACCTTC.

V usage is TRBV2 and J usage is TRBJ1-1; D unclear. V was trimmed by 4 bases and J by 3 bases, leaving 6 bases between them. This CDR3 is 12 amino acids long. The germline V gene has CDR1 SNHLY and CDR2 FYNNEI. CDR3 in DNA: TGTGCCAGCAGTGGGGATGACACTGAAGCTTTCTTT. It yields the protein CASSGDDTEAFF.

This sequence joins TRBV12-5 and TRBJ2-2; TRBD1 might be the D (6 bases). V shed 0 bases and J shed 6 bases, with 14 bases lying between them. CDR1 LGHNT and CDR2 FRNRAP come from the germline V gene. This CDR3 contains 16 residues. For the CDR3, the DNA is TGTGCTAGTGGTTTGGTACGACAGGTAGGCGCCGGGGAGCTGTTTTTT. Its translation: CASGLVRQVGAGELFF.

V and J are TRBV6-1 and TRBJ2-1; perhaps TRBD1 as D (6 bases). Between the trimmed V and J ends, which lost 9 bases and 0 bases, there was a span of 12 bases. The V gene's germline CDR1 is MNHNS and CDR2 SASEGT. The CDR3 contains 14 residues. The CDR3 region has the DNA TGTGCCAGTGCCACCAGGGGCTCCTACAATGAGCAGTTCTTC. Protein product: CASATRGSYNEQFF.

The chain carries TRBV4-3 and TRBJ2-1; D call uncertain. Germline CDR1 reads LGHNA; CDR2 reads YSLEER. The CDR3 runs to 15 residues. The ends were cut back, 1 base at V and 8 bases at J, with 15 bases in the middle. The CDR3 DNA is TGCGCCAGCAGCCAAGGGGCCATCCCGGGCCATGAGCAGTTCTTC. Its translation: CASSQGAIPGHEQFF.

The J gene is TRBJ2-7, the V gene TRBV4-3; D is unresolved. Per germline, CDR1 LGHNA and CDR2 YSLEER. V was shortened by 3 bases and J by 5 bases, with 11 bases between the two germline ends. This CDR3 spans 13 amino acids. Here the CDR3 reads CASSQMWGDEQYF. In nucleotides, the CDR3 is TGCGCCAGCAGCCAGATGTGGGGTGACGAGCAGTACTTC.